Following are 9 T cell receptor beta chains from one sample sequenced in a study of T cells in Graves' hyperthyroidism and ophthalmopathy. The CDR3 regions of TCR beta were amplified from RNA transcripts. The TCR CDR3 was amplified in a first-round RT-PCR using the HTBI primer set. One entry per CDR3 protein results from TCRdb running MiXCR on the multiplex PCR reads. The sample shows 600,000 to 800,000 distinct CDR3 sequences, 35% of them seen only once. Sequences were obtained from blood. These receptors were obtained from a woman aged 40 to 49 with Graves' hyperthyroidism.

Details on this clonotype: Possible read error: a much larger clone is one base away. The V and J genes are TRBV12-3 or TRBV12-4 and TRBJ1-2, with D tentatively TRBD1 (6 bases). This CDR3 spans 13 amino acids. CDR3 region: CASSLAGALGYAF. The CDR3 coding sequence is TGTGCCAGCAGTCTCGCGGGGGCCTTAGGCTACGCCTTC.

The chain is built from TRBV24-1 and TRBJ2-3; the D is unclear. Trimming left V 7 bases short and J 6 bases short, with 10 bases between. The V gene's germline CDR1 is KGHDR and CDR2 SFDVKD. The CDR3 is 12 amino acids. CDR3: CATRGSLDTQYF. The CDR3 region has the DNA TGTGCCACCAGGGGCAGTTTGGATACGCAGTATTTT.

V and J are TRBV4-3 and TRBJ1-3; D gene ambiguous. This CDR3 is built from 16 residues. Per germline, CDR1 LGHNA and CDR2 YSLEER. Trimming left V 0 bases short and J 0 bases short, with 9 bases between. CDR3 bases: TGCGCCAGCAGCCAAGAAACGGGAATCTCTGGAAACACCATATATTTT. It encodes CASSQETGISGNTIYF.

This clonotype came up a few times. The chain combines TRBV7-9 with TRBJ1-2; D is unclear. The CDR3 extends over 13 amino acids. Deletions cut 4 bases from V and 3 bases from J, with 9 bases between. Per germline, CDR1 SEHNR and CDR2 FQNEAQ (reference sequence). CDR3 sequence: CASSSINYYGYTF. CDR3 nucleotides: TGTGCCAGCAGCTCTATTAACTACTATGGCTACACCTTC. The full variable domain, with the rest looked up from reference TRBV7-9 and TRBJ1-2, is DTGVSQNPRHKITKRGQNVTFRCDPISEHNRLYWYRQTLGQGPEFLTYFQNEAQLEKSRLLSDRFSAERPKGSFSTLEIQRTEQGDSAMYLCASSSINYYGYTFGSGTRLTVV.

This clonotype was seen more than once but under ten times. J is TRBJ1-5 and V is TRBV6-2 or TRBV6-3; D might be TRBD1 (6 bases). The CDR3 runs to 14 residues. In germline, CDR1 is MNHEY, CDR2 SVGEGT. The CDR3 DNA reads as TGTGCTGCCCGAGGGGGGGGGCTTGGACAGCCCCAGCATTTT. Residues: CAARGGGLGQPQHF.

This clonotype has only a few counts. The V call is TRBV12-3 or TRBV12-4, the J call TRBJ1-2, with D possibly matching TRBD1 (6 bases). V dropped 7 bases and J dropped 5 bases, with 20 bases sitting between them. The CDR3 is 15 amino acids. The CDR3 coding sequence is TGTGCCAGCACCACCGCCCTGAAACAGGGATATGGCTACACCTTC. Encoded protein: CASTTALKQGYGYTF.

The J gene is TRBJ1-2, the V gene TRBV7-6, with TRBD1 identical over 9 bases. Germline assignment: CDR1 SGHVS and CDR2 FNYEAQ. The junction had 7 bases not matched to a gene; V was cut back by 5 bases and J by 3 bases. The CDR3 runs 15 residues. The CDR3 loop is CASSRNRGRDYGYTF. In nucleotides, the CDR3 is TGTGCCAGCAGCCGGAACAGGGGGCGAGACTATGGCTACACCTTC.

The chain combines TRBV30 with TRBJ1-3, with 7 bases that match TRBD1. J lost 4 bases, V lost 2 bases, and 5 bases had no gene match. The CDR3 runs 14 residues. Germline lookup yields CDR1 GTSNPN and CDR2 SVGIG (reference sequence). This CDR3 reads CAWSPGGSGNTIYF. The CDR3 nucleotides are TGTGCCTGGAGTCCAGGGGGATCGGGAAACACCATATATTTT.

The sample holds a few counts of this clonotype. The chain employs TRBV6-2 or TRBV6-3 and TRBJ1-2; D remains unclear. Trimming stripped 7 bases from V and 8 bases from J, with 11 bases between. CDR3 size: 11 residues. Germline V gene sequence: CDR1 MNHEY, CDR2 SVGEGT. This CDR3 reads CASKAEGGYTF. The CDR3 region has the DNA TGTGCCAGCAAAGCAGAAGGCGGCTACACCTTC.